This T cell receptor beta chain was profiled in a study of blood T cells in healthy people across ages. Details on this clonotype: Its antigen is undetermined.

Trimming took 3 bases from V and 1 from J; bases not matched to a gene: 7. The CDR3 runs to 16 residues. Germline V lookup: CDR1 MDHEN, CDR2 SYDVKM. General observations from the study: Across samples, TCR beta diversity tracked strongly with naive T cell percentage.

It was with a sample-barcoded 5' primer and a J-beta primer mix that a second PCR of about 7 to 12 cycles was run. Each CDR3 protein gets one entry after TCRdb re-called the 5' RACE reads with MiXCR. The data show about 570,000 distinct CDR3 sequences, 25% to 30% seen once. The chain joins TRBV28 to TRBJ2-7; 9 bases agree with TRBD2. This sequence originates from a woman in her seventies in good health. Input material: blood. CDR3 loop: CASSLLGTSKSYEQYF. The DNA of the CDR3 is TGTGCCAGCAGTTTGTTAGGGACTAGCAAGTCCTACGAGCAGTACTTC.